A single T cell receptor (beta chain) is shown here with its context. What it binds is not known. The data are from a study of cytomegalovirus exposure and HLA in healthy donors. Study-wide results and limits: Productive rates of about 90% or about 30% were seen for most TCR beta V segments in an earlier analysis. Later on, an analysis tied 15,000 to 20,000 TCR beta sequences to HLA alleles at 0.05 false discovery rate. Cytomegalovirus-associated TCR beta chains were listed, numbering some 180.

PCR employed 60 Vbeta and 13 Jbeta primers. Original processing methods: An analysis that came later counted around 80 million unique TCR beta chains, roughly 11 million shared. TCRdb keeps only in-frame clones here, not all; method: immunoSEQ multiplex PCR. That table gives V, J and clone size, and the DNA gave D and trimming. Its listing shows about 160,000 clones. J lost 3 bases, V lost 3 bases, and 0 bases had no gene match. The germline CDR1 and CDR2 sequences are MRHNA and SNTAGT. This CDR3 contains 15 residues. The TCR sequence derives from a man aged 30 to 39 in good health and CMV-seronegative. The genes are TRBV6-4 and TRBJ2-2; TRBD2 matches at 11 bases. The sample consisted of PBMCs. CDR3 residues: CASSELAGDTGELFF. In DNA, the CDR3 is TGTGCCAGCAGTGAACTAGCGGGAGACACCGGGGAGCTGTTTTTT.